This T cell receptor beta chain is from a study of vaccination effects on CD4 cells after COVID-19. This CDR3 spans 14 amino acids. The V end lost 5 bases, the J end lost 3 bases, and 14 bases lay between the germline ends. CDR1 LNHDA and CDR2 SQIVND come from the germline V gene (reference sequence). A note on this clone: Its antigen is unidentified.

The assay was immunoSEQ multiplex PCR, and TCRdb's table has in-frame clones only and misses some. The sample has tens of thousands of clones; 71% are singletons. Sequencing in the ViraFEST assay came after antigen-specific CD4+ T cells had been expanded with viral peptide pools, which were used to stimulate PBMC. Subsequent to a culture period of 10 to 11 days, CD4+ T cells were isolated. Vaccinees lacked prior SARS-CoV-2 infection and tested negative for nucleocapsid antibodies. Researchers swapped half the medium for IL-2 medium on both days 3 and 7. General study points: Marked clonal contraction was seen late after vaccination (in both infection- and vaccine-induced clones).

The chain combines TRBV19 with TRBJ2-7; D possibly uses TRBD1 or TRBD2 (6 bases each). The sample was CD4+ T cells from PBMCs cultured with HCoV-OC43 spike peptides, taken before COVID-19 vaccination. Stated subset: HCoV-OC43 spike overlapping peptide pool stimulation. The sequence came from a human donor who received a COVID-19 vaccine. In nucleotides, the CDR3 is TGTGCCAGTAGTCGGGAGACAGGCCTCTACGAGCAGTACTTC. Amino acids: CASSRETGLYEQYF.